This T cell receptor beta chain stems from a study of blood T cell repertoires in COVID-19. Seattle patient enrollment occurred during active infection, with longitudinal follow-up thereafter. Trimming removed 1 base at V and 4 bases at J, with 9 bases between. The CDR3 length is 15 residues. The germline V gene encodes CDR1 SGDLS and CDR2 YYNGEE. Sequenced by immunoSEQ multiplex PCR; TCRdb stores in-frame clones only, minus some. Of 100,000 to 150,000 clones listed, roughly 92% are singletons. This TCR derives from a man in his forties or fifties with COVID-19, enrolled during active disease. V gene TRBV9 combines with J gene TRBJ2-6; D is ambiguous. The sample comprised peripheral blood. The CDR3 DNA reads as TGTGCCAGCAGCGTATTGGCATCCGGGGCCAACGTCCTGACTTTC. This encodes CASSVLASGANVLTF.